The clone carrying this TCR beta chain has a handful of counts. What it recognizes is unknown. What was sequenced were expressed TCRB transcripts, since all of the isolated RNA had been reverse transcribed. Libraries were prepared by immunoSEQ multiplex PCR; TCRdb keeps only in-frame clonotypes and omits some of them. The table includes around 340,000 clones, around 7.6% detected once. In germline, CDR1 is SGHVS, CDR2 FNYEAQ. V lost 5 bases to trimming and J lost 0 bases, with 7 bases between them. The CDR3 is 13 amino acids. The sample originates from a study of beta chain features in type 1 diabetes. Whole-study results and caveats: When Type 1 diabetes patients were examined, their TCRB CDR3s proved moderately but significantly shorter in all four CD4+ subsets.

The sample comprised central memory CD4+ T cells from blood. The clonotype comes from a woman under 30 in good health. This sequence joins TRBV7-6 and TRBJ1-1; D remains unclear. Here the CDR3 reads CASSRSLNTEAFF. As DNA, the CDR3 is TGTGCCAGCAGCCGTAGTCTGAACACTGAAGCTTTCTTT.